This record looks at one TCR beta chain sequence and its context. Its antigen is undetermined. This entry is derived from a study of PD-L1 blockade in urothelial cancer. The wider study: Administration of atezolizumab to patients began around 2014, at 1,200 mg intravenously every 3 weeks. Analysis of blood occurred 3 weeks (second dose) and 6 weeks after treatment start. Blood yielded a median of about 150,000 T cells per sample. Overall study findings and caveats: Patients who had durable benefit saw their tumor-associated blood clones expand more at 3 weeks.

Germline V lookup: CDR1 SGHRS, CDR2 YFSETQ. The CDR3 loop spans 17 amino acids. With 0 bases clipped from V and 0 bases from J, the junction kept 6 bases outside the gene matches. This table comes from immunoSEQ multiplex PCR, and its TCRdb copy is limited to in-frame clones, with some not included. The sample lists approximately 70,000 clones, 84% occurring once. Regarding time point: pretreatment peripheral blood. The sample here was PBMCs, taken around atezolizumab (anti-PD-L1) treatment. This clonotype was sampled from a woman between 65 and 79 years old with urothelial cancer. The J gene is TRBJ2-1, the V gene TRBV5-1, with TRBD2 matching over 7 bases. CDR3 residues: CASSLVVRGGSYNEQFF. As DNA, the CDR3 is TGCGCCAGCAGCTTGGTTGTTCGCGGGGGCTCCTACAATGAGCAGTTCTTC. Full variable domain (missing parts from reference TRBV5-1 and TRBJ2-1): KAGVTQTPRYLIKTRGQQVTLSCSPISGHRSVSWYQQTPGQGLQFLFEYFSETQRNKGNFPGRFSGRQFSNSRSEMNVSTLELGDSALYLCASSLVVRGGSYNEQFFGPGTRLTVL.